This paragraph covers one T cell receptor (beta chain) sequence. These data come from a study of blood T cell repertoires in COVID-19. Turning to the study itself: COVID-19 samples from acute and convalescent phases originated in the United States, Italy and Spain. T cells, B-cell-depleted T cells, or PBMCs supplied cDNA or gDNA.

As handled by the study authors: Reference gene primer amplification in the assay estimated nucleated cell counts. Sequencing was performed with immunoSEQ multiplex PCR; in TCRdb, only in-frame clones are kept and a portion is missing. V and J calls plus clone size are reproduced from that table; the DNA served to infer D and trimming. The data contain 54,000 or so clones, roughly four fifths of them singletons. The clonotype originates from an older woman with acute or convalescent COVID-19. The sample consisted of peripheral blood.

The DNA for the CDR3 is TGTGCCAGCAGCCAAGAACTTACAGGGTCCTACAATGAGCAGTTCTTC. Translation: CASSQELTGSYNEQFF. The chain recombines TRBV4-2 with TRBJ2-1, with D possibly being TRBD1 (6 bases). The CDR3 consists of 16 residues. Looked up from germline, CDR1 is LGHNA and CDR2 is YNFKEQ. Trimming pared 0 bases from V and 1 base from J, leaving 10 bases between.